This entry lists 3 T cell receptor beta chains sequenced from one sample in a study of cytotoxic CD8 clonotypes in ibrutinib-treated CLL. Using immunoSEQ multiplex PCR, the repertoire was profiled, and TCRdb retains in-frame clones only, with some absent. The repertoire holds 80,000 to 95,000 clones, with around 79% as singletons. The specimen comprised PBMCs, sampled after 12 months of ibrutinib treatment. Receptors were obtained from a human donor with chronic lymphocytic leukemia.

CDR3 sequence (DNA): TGCGCCAGCAGCTTGGCGGTTTTCAGCTCCTACAATGAGCAGTTCTTC. This translates into CASSLAVFSSYNEQFF. The gene calls are TRBV5-1 and TRBJ2-1; D is unresolved. CDR1 and CDR2 (germline): SGHRS, YFSETQ. With 0 bases removed from V and 0 bases from J, the gap between germline ends came to 10 bases. The CDR3 covers 16 residues.

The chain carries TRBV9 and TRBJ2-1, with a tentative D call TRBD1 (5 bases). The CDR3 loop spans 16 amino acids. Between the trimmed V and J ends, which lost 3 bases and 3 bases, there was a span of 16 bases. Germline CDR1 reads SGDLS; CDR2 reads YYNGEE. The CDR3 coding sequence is TGTGCCAGCAGCGAGGGGTTGGGTAGGAACTACAATGAGCAGTTCTTC. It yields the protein CASSEGLGRNYNEQFF.

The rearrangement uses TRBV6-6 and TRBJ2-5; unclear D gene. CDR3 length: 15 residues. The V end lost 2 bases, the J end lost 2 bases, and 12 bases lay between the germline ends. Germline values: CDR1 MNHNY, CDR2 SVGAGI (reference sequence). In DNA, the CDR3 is TGTGCCAGCAGTTACCCCAGGCGGCGACAAGAGACCCAGTACTTC. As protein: CASSYPRRRQETQYF.